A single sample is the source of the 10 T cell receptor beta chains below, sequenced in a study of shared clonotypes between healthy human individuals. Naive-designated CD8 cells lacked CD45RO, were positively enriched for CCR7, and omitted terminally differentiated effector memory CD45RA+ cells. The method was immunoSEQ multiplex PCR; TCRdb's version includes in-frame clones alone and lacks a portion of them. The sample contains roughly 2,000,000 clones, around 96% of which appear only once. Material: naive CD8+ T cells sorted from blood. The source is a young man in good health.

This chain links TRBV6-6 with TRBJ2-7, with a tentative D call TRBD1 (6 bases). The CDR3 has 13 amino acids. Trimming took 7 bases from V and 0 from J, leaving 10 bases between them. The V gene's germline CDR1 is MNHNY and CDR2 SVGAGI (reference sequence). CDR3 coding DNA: TGTGCCAGCAAAACAGGGAGCTCCTACGAGCAGTACTTC. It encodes CASKTGSSYEQYF.

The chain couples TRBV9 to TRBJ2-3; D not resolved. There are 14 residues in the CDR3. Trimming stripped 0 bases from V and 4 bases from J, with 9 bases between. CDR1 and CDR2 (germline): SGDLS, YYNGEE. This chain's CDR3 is CASSVVGIPDTQYF. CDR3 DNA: TGTGCCAGCAGCGTAGTTGGGATCCCAGATACGCAGTATTTT.

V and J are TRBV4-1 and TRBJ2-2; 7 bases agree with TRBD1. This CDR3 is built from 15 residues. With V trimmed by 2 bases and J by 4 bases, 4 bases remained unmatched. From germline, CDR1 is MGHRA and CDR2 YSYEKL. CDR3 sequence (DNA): TGCGCCAGCAGCCAAACAGGGGCGGGCACCGGGGAGCTGTTTTTT. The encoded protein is CASSQTGAGTGELFF.

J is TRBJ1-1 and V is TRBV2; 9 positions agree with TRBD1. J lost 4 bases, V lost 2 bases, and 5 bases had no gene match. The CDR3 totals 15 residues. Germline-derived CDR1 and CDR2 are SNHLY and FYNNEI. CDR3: CASSESQGAGTEAFF. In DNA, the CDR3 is TGTGCCAGCAGTGAATCACAGGGGGCCGGCACTGAAGCTTTCTTT.

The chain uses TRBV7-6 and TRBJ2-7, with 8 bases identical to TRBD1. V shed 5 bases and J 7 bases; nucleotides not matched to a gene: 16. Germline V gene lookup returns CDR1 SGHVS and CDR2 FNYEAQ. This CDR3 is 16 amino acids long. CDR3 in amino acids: CASSTQAGQGQGEQYF. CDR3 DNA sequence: TGTGCCAGCAGCACACAAGCTGGACAGGGCCAGGGTGAGCAGTACTTC.

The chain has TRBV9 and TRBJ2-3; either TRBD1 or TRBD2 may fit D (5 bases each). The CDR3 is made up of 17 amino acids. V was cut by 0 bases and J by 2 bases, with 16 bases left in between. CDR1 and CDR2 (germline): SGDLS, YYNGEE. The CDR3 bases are TGTGCCAGCAGCGTAGTTGGGGGAAGAGGGACCACAGATACGCAGTATTTT. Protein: CASSVVGGRGTTDTQYF.

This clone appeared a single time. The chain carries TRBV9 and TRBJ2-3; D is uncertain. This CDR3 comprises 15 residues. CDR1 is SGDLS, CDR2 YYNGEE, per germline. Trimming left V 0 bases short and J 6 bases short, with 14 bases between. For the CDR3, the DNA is TGTGCCAGCAGCGTAGCATCCGACCCACCGGATACGCAGTATTTT. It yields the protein CASSVASDPPDTQYF.

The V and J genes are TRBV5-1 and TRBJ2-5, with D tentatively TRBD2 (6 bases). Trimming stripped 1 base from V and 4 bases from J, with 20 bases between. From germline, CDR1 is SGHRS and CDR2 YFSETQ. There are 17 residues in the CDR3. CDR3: CASSLIVAEPVGETQYF. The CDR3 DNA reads TGCGCCAGCAGCTTGATAGTAGCGGAGCCGGTTGGAGAGACCCAGTACTTC.

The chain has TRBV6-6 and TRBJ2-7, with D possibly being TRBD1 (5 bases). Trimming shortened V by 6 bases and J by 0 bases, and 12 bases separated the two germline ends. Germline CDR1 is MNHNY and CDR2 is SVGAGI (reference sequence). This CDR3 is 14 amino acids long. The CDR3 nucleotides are TGTGCCAGCAGCCCCTACGACAGCTCCTACGAGCAGTACTTC. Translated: CASSPYDSSYEQYF.

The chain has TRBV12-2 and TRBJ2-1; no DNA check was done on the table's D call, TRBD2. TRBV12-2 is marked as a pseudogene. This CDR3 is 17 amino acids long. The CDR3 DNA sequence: TGTGCAAGTCGCTTAGCGCGGGTAGCGGGCACCCACAATGAGCAGTTCTTC. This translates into CASRLARVAGTHNEQFF.